The 5 T cell receptor beta chains presented below share a single source sample, sequenced in a study of a mutant IDH1 vaccine in newly diagnosed glioma. This table comes from immunoSEQ multiplex PCR, and its TCRdb copy is limited to in-frame clones, with some not included. The repertoire has 60,000 or so clones, about 81% of them found once; the top ten carry about 8.1%. The time point here: week 23, last vaccination. Topical imiquimod was applied with each vaccine dose, which held 300 ug of mutant IDH1 20-mer peptide. These receptors have no identified antigens. This material consisted of PBMCs, taken from a glioma patient whose treatment included an IDH1 peptide vaccine. These receptors all come from a middle-aged woman with glioma. Some clones in this sample may be carry-over from other donors' samples.

Worth noting for this clone: Other DNA sequences in this sample translate to the same CDR3. The chain employs TRBV10-1 and TRBJ2-7; D remains ambiguous. Germline CDR1 and CDR2: WNHNN and SYGVQD (reference sequence). This CDR3 is built from 11 residues. V lost 3 bases and J lost 4, with 4 bases in between. The CDR3, as DNA: TGCGCCAGCAGTGAAGGTTACGAGCAGTACTTC. It translates to CASSEGYEQYF.

Note on this clone: One junction end does not reproduce the germline sequence, and a read error may be involved. CDR3 sequence (DNA): TGCGCCAGCAGCCAAGATTGGGGACTAGCGGGGAACACCGGGGAGATGTTTTTT. Protein sequence: CASSQDWGLAGNTGEMFF. The chain joins TRBV4-3 to TRBJ2-2; 13 bases match TRBD2. The germline V gene has CDR1 LGHNA and CDR2 YSLEER. This CDR3 is built from 18 residues.

The chain recombines TRBV5-1 with TRBJ2-7; 8 bases are shared with TRBD1. From germline, CDR1 is SGHRS and CDR2 YFSETQ. The CDR3 runs 13 residues. The trim removed 4 bases at V and 3 bases at J, leaving 3 bases unmatched. Written as DNA, the CDR3 is TGCGCCAGCAGCAACGGACAGGGCTACGAGCAGTACTTC. This translates into CASSNGQGYEQYF.

V is TRBV27 and J is TRBJ1-1, with D perhaps matching TRBD1 (6 bases). CDR3 size: 15 residues. V lost 5 bases and J 5 bases, leaving 18 bases between the germline ends. Looked up from germline, CDR1 is MNHEY and CDR2 is SMNVEV (reference sequence). Written as DNA, the CDR3 is TGTGCCAGCAGTCCACTACAGGGAGGGGGAACTGAAGCTTTCTTT. Translating gives CASSPLQGGGTEAFF.

The V and J genes are TRBV7-2 and TRBJ2-2; 11 nucleotides line up with TRBD1. In germline, CDR1 is SGHTA, CDR2 FQGNSA. CDR3 length equals 15 residues. V shed 4 bases and J 6 bases; nucleotides not matched to a gene: 4. The CDR3 nucleotides read TGTGCCAGCAGCTCCCAGGGACAGGGGGCCGGGGAGCTGTTTTTT. This sequence encodes CASSSQGQGAGELFF.